The 13 T cell receptor beta chains in this list originate from one sample, sequenced in a study of OX40 agonist ivuxolimab in advanced cancers. Assay: immunoSEQ multiplex PCR; the TCRdb copy retains only in-frame clones and omits some. The data show roughly 59,000 clones, 80% to 95% seen once. Sequenced material: CD4+ or CD8+ T cells sorted from blood, taken in a trial of the OX40 agonist ivuxolimab. The source is an adult with an advanced solid tumor such as melanoma, head and neck, liver or kidney cancer.

The chain uses TRBV19 and TRBJ2-7; 12 bases line up with TRBD1. With V trimmed by 3 bases and J by 0 bases, 9 bases remained unmatched. CDR3 length: 18 residues. Looked up from germline, CDR1 is LNHDA and CDR2 is SQIVND (reference sequence). The CDR3, as DNA: TGTGCCAGTAGTATCACGGGACAGGGGGCGCATAGCTCCTACGAGCAGTACTTC. Translation gives CASSITGQGAHSSYEQYF.

The chain joins TRBV4-3 to TRBJ2-3, with 7 bases matching TRBD2. This CDR3 is 18 amino acids long. With V trimmed by 0 bases and J by 2 bases, 11 bases remained unmatched. Germline-derived CDR1 and CDR2 are LGHNA and YSLEER. This CDR3 reads CASSQEWTLSGVTDTQYF. As DNA, the CDR3 is TGCGCCAGCAGCCAAGAATGGACCCTCAGCGGGGTCACAGATACGCAGTATTTT.

This clone was seen only once. The chain employs TRBV5-5 and TRBJ1-5; TRBD1 is a possible D gene (5 bases). The CDR3 is 15 amino acids. Germline loops: CDR1 SGHKS, CDR2 YYEKEE (reference sequence). Deletions cut 4 bases from V and 6 bases from J, with 17 bases between. The CDR3: CASSPEGLYSQPQHF. The CDR3 DNA is TGTGCCAGCAGCCCGGAGGGGCTTTATAGTCAGCCCCAGCATTTT.

This rearrangement joins TRBV7-7 to TRBJ1-6, with a tentative D call TRBD1 (6 bases). V was cut by 6 bases and J by 0 bases, with 9 bases left in between. CDR3 length: 15 residues. Germline lookup yields CDR1 SSHAT and CDR2 FNYEAQ (reference sequence). Written as DNA, the CDR3 is TGTGCCAGCAGTCCACAGGGCTCCTATAATTCACCCCTCCACTTT. As protein: CASSPQGSYNSPLHF. Complete variable domain (other parts from reference TRBV7-7 and TRBJ1-6): GAGVSQSPRYKVTKRGQDVTLRCDPISSHATLYWYQQALGQGPEFLTYFNYEAQPDKSGLPSDRFSAERPEGSISTLTIQRTEQRDSAMYRCASSPQGSYNSPLHFGNGTRLTVT.

The V and J genes are TRBV4-1 and TRBJ1-5; no reliable D call. Trimming shortened V by 1 base and J by 3 bases, and 4 bases separated the two germline ends. The CDR3 is 13 residues long. Germline V lookup: CDR1 MGHRA, CDR2 YSYEKL. The CDR3: CASSQGVNQPQHF. As DNA, the CDR3 is TGCGCCAGCAGCCAAGGGGTCAATCAGCCCCAGCATTTT.

The J gene is TRBJ2-5, the V gene TRBV10-2, with 7 bases that match TRBD1. Germline CDR1 reads WSHSY; CDR2 reads SAAADI. CDR3 size: 13 residues. V was pared by 6 bases and J by 4 bases, with 5 bases of the junction left unmatched. In nucleotides, the CDR3 is TGCGCCAGCAGAGGACAGGACGGAGAGACCCAGTACTTC. Its protein product is CASRGQDGETQYF.

The CDR3 spells CASSHGGSGYGYTF. The CDR3 region has the DNA TGCGCCAGCAGCCACGGGGGATCGGGCTATGGCTACACCTTC. The V and J genes are TRBV4-1 and TRBJ1-2, with a possible D match to TRBD1 (5 bases). Germline V lookup: CDR1 MGHRA, CDR2 YSYEKL. CDR3 length: 14 residues. Trimming shortened V by 3 bases and J by 4 bases, and 12 bases separated the two germline ends.

This clone was seen only once. The rearrangement joins TRBV4-1 to TRBJ1-5; D is unclear. Trimming shortened V by 1 base and J by 4 bases, and 14 bases separated the two germline ends. This CDR3 is built from 16 residues. Looked up from germline, CDR1 is MGHRA and CDR2 is YSYEKL. CDR3 bases: TGCGCCAGCAGCCAAGTGAGGGCCGGGGTTAATCAGCCCCAGCATTTT. Its protein is CASSQVRAGVNQPQHF.

The chain couples TRBV12-5 to TRBJ2-5, with a tentative D call TRBD1 (5 bases). The ends were cut back, 6 bases at V and 5 bases at J, with 13 bases in the middle. Germline CDR1 and CDR2: LGHNT and FRNRAP. The CDR3 is 13 residues long. The CDR3: CASGDSMRETQYF. The CDR3 nucleotides read TGTGCTAGTGGCGACAGTATGAGGGAGACCCAGTACTTC.

The V call is TRBV12-5, the J call TRBJ1-2; no clear D gene. The germline V and J ends were trimmed by 2 bases and 4 bases, with 8 bases remaining between them. This CDR3 region has 13 residues. Germline V CDR1 and CDR2: LGHNT, FRNRAP. CDR3 region: CASGLYVTYGYTF. The CDR3 nucleotides are TGTGCTAGTGGTTTGTACGTCACCTATGGCTACACCTTC.

The chain is built from TRBV9 and TRBJ2-2; D not resolved. Germline CDR1 reads SGDLS; CDR2 reads YYNGEE. V was cut by 2 bases and J by 2 bases, with 10 bases left in between. The CDR3 covers 15 residues. The CDR3 sequence: CASSVASANTGELFF. The CDR3 DNA reads as TGTGCCAGCAGCGTCGCCAGCGCAAACACCGGGGAGCTGTTTTTT.

DNA of the CDR3: TGTGCCAGCAGTTTAGTCGGGGTAGAAGCCTACGAGCAGTACTTC. Translated, it gives CASSLVGVEAYEQYF. V gene TRBV27 combines with J gene TRBJ2-7, with D perhaps matching TRBD2 (5 bases). Germline CDR1 and CDR2: MNHEY and SMNVEV (reference sequence). Trimming took off 2 bases at V and 2 bases at J, with 13 bases between the two ends. The CDR3 has 15 residues.

The rearrangement joins TRBV6-4 to TRBJ1-2, with 9 bases aligning to TRBD1. The V gene's germline CDR1 is MRHNA and CDR2 SNTAGT. V lost 2 bases, J lost 4 bases, and 2 bases stayed unmatched. The CDR3 spans 14 residues. In nucleotides, the CDR3 is TGTGCCAGCAGTGACGGGACAGGGACCTATGGCTACACCTTC. Encoded protein: CASSDGTGTYGYTF.